These T cell receptor beta chains were read from a single sample in a study of TIL therapy for anti-PD-1-resistant metastatic lung cancer. The protocol was immunoSEQ multiplex PCR, while the TCRdb copy is restricted to in-frame clones and leaves out a portion. The profile shows tens of thousands of clones, 79% of them singletons. Source: blood, taken at baseline. The origin of the receptors is a man between 65 and 85 years old with non-small cell lung cancer. The CDR3 runs from the conserved cysteine through the conserved F or W. A D gene is named only where the DNA matches it firmly. Not all rows give a size; the values are once, few, many and, for expanded clones, a class.

d_gene	abundance	v_gene	j_gene	CDR3aa	CDR3nt
-	once	TRBV7-3	TRBJ2-1	CASSLGSEQFF	TGTGCCAGCAGCTTAGGGAGTGAGCAGTTCTTC
-	-	TRBV7-9	TRBJ1-5	CASSPKDTNQPQHF	TGTGCCAGCAGCCCAAAGGACACAAATCAGCCCCAGCATTTT
-	-	TRBV16	TRBJ1-5	CASSQSVGLQPQHF	TGTGCCAGCAGCCAATCTGTAGGGCTTCAGCCCCAGCATTTT
-	once	TRBV7-7	TRBJ2-2	CASSLARSTGELFF	TGTGCCAGCAGCTTAGCAAGGAGCACCGGGGAGCTGTTTTTT
TRBD2	-	TRBV9	TRBJ2-7	CASSVDIAGGREQYF	TGTGCCAGCAGCGTGGATATAGCGGGAGGGAGAGAGCAGTACTTC
-	few	TRBV19	TRBJ2-3	CASSTQGQFTAETQYF	TGTGCCAGTAGTACCCAGGGACAATTCACGGCGGAAACGCAGTATTTT
-	-	TRBV5-5	TRBJ1-5	CASSLGRVGNQPQHF	TGTGCCAGCAGCTTGGGTAGGGTGGGCAATCAGCCCCAGCATTTT
-	-	TRBV6-1	TRBJ1-6	CASRDTASPLHF	TGTGCCAGCCGGGACACCGCTTCACCCCTCCACTTT
TRBD1	-	TRBV30	TRBJ1-2	CAWSVGQVYGYTF	TGTGCCTGGAGTGTCGGACAGGTCTATGGCTACACCTTC
-	-	TRBV6-5	TRBJ1-5	CASSYVPTNQPQHF	TGTGCCAGCAGTTACGTACCGACCAATCAGCCCCAGCATTTT
-	few	TRBV10-3	TRBJ2-7	CAISEEDSGSSYEQYF	TGTGCCATCAGTGAGGAGGACTCAGGAAGCTCCTACGAGCAGTACTTC
TRBD2	-	TRBV11-2	TRBJ2-1	CASSGLTAGGGHEQFF	TGTGCCAGCAGCGGGCTAACAGCGGGAGGGGGTCATGAGCAGTTCTTC
-	-	TRBV27	TRBJ1-6	CASSWDGLSSYNSPLHF	TGTGCCAGCAGCTGGGACGGACTGAGCTCCTATAATTCACCCCTCCACTTT
-	few	TRBV30	TRBJ1-5	CAWSSLQVGDLGQPQHF	TGTGCCTGGAGTTCGCTACAAGTGGGGGATTTGGGCCAGCCCCAGCATTTT
-	-	TRBV7-2	TRBJ1-1	CASSLNTEAFF	TGTGCCAGCAGCCTAAACACTGAAGCTTTCTTT
TRBD2	once	TRBV19	TRBJ2-1	CASSLRTSGRAIGSYNEQFF	TGTGCCAGTAGTCTTCGGACTAGCGGGAGGGCCATAGGATCCTACAATGAGCAGTTCTTC
-	-	TRBV9	TRBJ2-2	CASSAGDVANTGELFF	TGTGCCAGCAGCGCGGGGGATGTTGCGAACACCGGGGAGCTGTTTTTT
-	-	TRBV5-1	TRBJ1-2	CASSLEGRPNYGYTF	TGCGCCAGCAGCTTGGAGGGCAGGCCTAACTATGGCTACACCTTC
-	-	TRBV14	TRBJ2-5	CASSQSYTEQETQYF	TGTGCCAGCAGCCAATCGTATACAGAGCAAGAGACCCAGTACTTC
-	-	TRBV11-3	TRBJ2-5	CASSRGFQETQYF	TGTGCCAGCAGTCGAGGATTTCAAGAGACCCAGTACTTC
TRBD2	-	TRBV7-6	TRBJ2-2	CASSSGTTLTGELFF	TGTGCCAGCAGCTCCGGGACTACCCTTACCGGGGAGCTGTTTTTT
TRBD1	few	TRBV7-2	TRBJ1-1	CASSGTGVTEAFF	TGTGCCAGCAGCGGAACAGGGGTCACTGAAGCTTTCTTT
-	-	TRBV7-3	TRBJ2-2	CASSPGTTGELFF	TGTGCCAGCAGCCCAGGGACCACCGGGGAGCTGTTTTTT
-	-	TRBV27	TRBJ2-7	CASSLPLYLFEQYF	TGTGCCAGCAGTTTACCTCTCTACCTTTTCGAGCAGTACTTC
-	-	TRBV28	TRBJ2-7	CASSTGTDYEQYF	TGTGCCAGCAGTACCGGGACCGACTACGAGCAGTACTTC